One sample yielded the 6 T cell receptor beta chains listed below, sequenced in a study of blood T cell repertoires in COVID-19. The data were produced by immunoSEQ multiplex PCR, yet TCRdb's version contains in-frame clones alone and is incomplete. The table includes some 100,000 clones, more than 65% detected once. The sequenced sample consisted of peripheral blood. These receptors were obtained from a woman of 80 years or more with active or convalescent COVID-19.

The chain has TRBV27 and TRBJ2-1, with a weak D call TRBD2 (5 bases). Trimming left V 0 bases short and J 5 bases short, with 5 bases between. In germline, CDR1 is MNHEY, CDR2 SMNVEV (reference sequence). The CDR3 length is 13 residues. Written as DNA, the CDR3 is TGTGCCAGCAGTTTATCGAGGGACAATGAGCAGTTCTTC. It yields the protein CASSLSRDNEQFF.

V usage is TRBV5-1 and J usage is TRBJ1-4; 8 bases are shared with TRBD1. Germline values: CDR1 SGHRS, CDR2 YFSETQ. The CDR3 spans 14 residues. With V trimmed by 5 bases and J by 15 bases, 15 bases remained unmatched. Here the CDR3 reads CASRREQGAGTVFF. The DNA for the CDR3 is TGCGCCAGCAGGAGAGAGCAGGGGGCTGGTACGGTGTTTTTT.

CDR3 amino acids: CASREGQGRAGELFF. DNA for the CDR3: TGTGCCAGCAGAGAGGGACAGGGGAGGGCCGGGGAGCTGTTTTTT. The chain employs TRBV6-6 and TRBJ2-2, with 10 bases aligning to TRBD1. V lost 6 bases and J lost 6; bases outside the gene matches: 7. In germline, CDR1 is MNHNY, CDR2 SVGAGI (reference sequence). This CDR3 is 15 amino acids long.

This chain uses TRBV18 with TRBJ1-2; no clear D. Trimming removed 3 bases from V and 6 bases from J, with 20 bases in between. CDR1 and CDR2 from the germline V gene are KGHSH and LQKENI. The CDR3 extends over 16 amino acids. The CDR3: CASSPPNGVGVHGYTF. In DNA form, the CDR3 reads TGTGCCAGCTCACCCCCCAACGGGGTGGGTGTTCATGGCTACACCTTC.

This chain joins TRBV5-6 and TRBJ2-1, with 11 bases aligning to TRBD2. This CDR3 contains 16 residues. The germline CDR1 and CDR2 sequences are SGHDT and YYEEEE. J was trimmed by 9 bases and V by 1 base; bases with no gene match: 9. In nucleotides, the CDR3 is TGTGCCAGCAGCTTGAGGGCTAGCGGGAGGTTTGGTGAGCAGTTCTTC. It yields the protein CASSLRASGRFGEQFF.

This chain connects TRBV7-2 to TRBJ1-6, with D perhaps matching TRBD1 (5 bases). V lost 5 bases and J 9 bases, leaving 17 bases between the germline ends. The CDR3 covers 15 residues. Germline loops: CDR1 SGHTA, CDR2 FQGNSA. This chain's CDR3 is CASSPHGAVGSPLHF. In DNA form, the CDR3 reads TGTGCCAGCAGCCCCCATGGGGCAGTCGGTTCACCCCTCCACTTT.